The sequence of this T cell receptor (beta chain) was determined in a study of T cell responses to AZD1222 COVID-19 vaccine. Study findings and constraints: Possibly, clonal diversity was underestimated; donors were largely white British and included more females. Spike-specific TCR depth and breadth grew after two AZD1222 doses.

Germline loops: CDR1 SGHRS, CDR2 YFSETQ. The CDR3 is made up of 16 amino acids. Unmatched junction bases numbered 6, after V lost 0 bases and J lost 2 bases. Some clones are missing from TCRdb's copy, which holds only in-frame ones; the method was immunoSEQ multiplex PCR. The table has about 150,000 clones, more than 85% seen once. Turning to this clone: No antigen is known for it.

The chain employs TRBV5-1 and TRBJ2-3, with TRBD1 matching 7 bases. The sequencing used peripheral blood, collected 28 days after the second AZD1222 dose. The sequence was collected from an adult who received the AZD1222 COVID-19 vaccine. The CDR3 region has the DNA TGCGCCAGCAGCTTGGCCGGGACAGATTACACAGATACGCAGTATTTT. Protein sequence: CASSLAGTDYTDTQYF.